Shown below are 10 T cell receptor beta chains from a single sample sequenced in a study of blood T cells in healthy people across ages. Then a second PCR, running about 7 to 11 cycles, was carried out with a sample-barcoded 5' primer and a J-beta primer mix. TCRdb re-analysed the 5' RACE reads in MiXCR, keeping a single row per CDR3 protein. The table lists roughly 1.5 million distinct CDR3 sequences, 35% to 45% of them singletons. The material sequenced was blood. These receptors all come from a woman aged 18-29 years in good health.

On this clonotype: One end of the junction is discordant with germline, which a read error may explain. The chain's CDR3 is CASSQTAGVETQYF. The CDR3 bases are TGTGCCAGTAGCCAAACAGCGGGAGTGGAGACCCAGTACTTC. The genes are TRBV3-1 and TRBJ2-4, with TRBD2 matching 8 bases. The end of the DNA fits TRBJ2-5 better, so the J call may be wrong. CDR1 LGHDT and CDR2 YNNKEL come from the germline V gene (reference sequence). This CDR3 spans 14 amino acids.

DNA for the CDR3: TGCAGTGCTAGAGATAGCGGGAGAGGCGATGAGCAGTTCTTC. It translates to CSARDSGRGDEQFF. V gene TRBV20-1 combines with J gene TRBJ2-1; 9 bases fit TRBD2. The germline V gene encodes CDR1 DFQATT and CDR2 SNEGSKA (reference sequence). The CDR3 runs 14 residues. V was clipped by 0 bases and J by 8 bases; unmatched bases: 5.

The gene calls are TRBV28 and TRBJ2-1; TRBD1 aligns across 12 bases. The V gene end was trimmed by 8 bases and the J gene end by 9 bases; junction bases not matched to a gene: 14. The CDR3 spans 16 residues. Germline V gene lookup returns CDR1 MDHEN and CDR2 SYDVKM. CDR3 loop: CASGLVRDRGHSEQFF. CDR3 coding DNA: TGTGCCAGCGGTCTAGTAAGGGACAGGGGGCATAGTGAGCAGTTCTTC.

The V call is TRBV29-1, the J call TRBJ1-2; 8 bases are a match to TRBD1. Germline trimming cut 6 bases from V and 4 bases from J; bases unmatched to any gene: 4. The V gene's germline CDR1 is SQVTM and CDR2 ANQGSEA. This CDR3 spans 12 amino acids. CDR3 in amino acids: CSVQDRVYGYTF. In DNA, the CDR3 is TGCAGCGTACAGGACAGGGTCTATGGCTACACCTTC.

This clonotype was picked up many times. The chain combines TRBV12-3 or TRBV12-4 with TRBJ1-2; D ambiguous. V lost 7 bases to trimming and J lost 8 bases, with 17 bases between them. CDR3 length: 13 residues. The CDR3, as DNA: TGTGCCAGCAAGCGGACCGGTCCGGGGGGCTACACCTTC. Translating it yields CASKRTGPGGYTF.

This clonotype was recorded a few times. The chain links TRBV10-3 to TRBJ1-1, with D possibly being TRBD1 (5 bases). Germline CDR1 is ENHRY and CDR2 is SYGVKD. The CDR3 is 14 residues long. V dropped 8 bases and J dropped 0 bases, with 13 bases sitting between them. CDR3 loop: CAISPREMNTEAFF. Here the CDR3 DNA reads TGTGCCATCTCACCCAGGGAGATGAACACTGAAGCTTTCTTT.

In DNA form, the CDR3 reads TGTGCCAGCAGCGCCACAGGACACACAGATGTGCAGTATTTT. This codes for CASSATGHTDVQYF. The chain is built from TRBV9 and TRBJ2-3, with TRBD1 as a possible D gene (5 bases). The CDR3 extends over 14 amino acids. The V gene's germline CDR1 is SGDLS and CDR2 YYNGEE. V gave up 3 bases and J gave up 11 bases, with 19 bases separating them.

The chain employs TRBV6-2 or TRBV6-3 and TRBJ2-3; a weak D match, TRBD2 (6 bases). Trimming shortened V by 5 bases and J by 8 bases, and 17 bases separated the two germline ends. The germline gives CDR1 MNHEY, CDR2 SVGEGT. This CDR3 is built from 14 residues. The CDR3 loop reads CASSDPSTRTTQYF. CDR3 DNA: TGTGCCAGCAGTGATCCTTCGACTAGAACTACGCAGTATTTT.

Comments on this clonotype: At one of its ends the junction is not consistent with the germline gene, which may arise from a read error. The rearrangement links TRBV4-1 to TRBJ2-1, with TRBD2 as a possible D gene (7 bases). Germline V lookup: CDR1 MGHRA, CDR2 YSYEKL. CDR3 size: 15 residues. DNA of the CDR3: TGCGCCAGCAGGCAAGGGGGGGCTTCCTACAATGAGCAGTTCTTC. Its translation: CASRQGGASYNEQFF.

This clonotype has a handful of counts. The DNA for the CDR3 is TGCAGTGCTAGAGATGAGATAGGGACCGAAAAACTGTTTTTT. This sequence encodes CSARDEIGTEKLFF. The rearrangement links TRBV20-1 to TRBJ1-4; D perhaps matches TRBD1 (5 bases). The CDR3 has 14 residues. With 0 bases removed from V and 8 bases from J, the gap between germline ends came to 13 bases. Germline V gene sequence: CDR1 DFQATT, CDR2 SNEGSKA (reference sequence).